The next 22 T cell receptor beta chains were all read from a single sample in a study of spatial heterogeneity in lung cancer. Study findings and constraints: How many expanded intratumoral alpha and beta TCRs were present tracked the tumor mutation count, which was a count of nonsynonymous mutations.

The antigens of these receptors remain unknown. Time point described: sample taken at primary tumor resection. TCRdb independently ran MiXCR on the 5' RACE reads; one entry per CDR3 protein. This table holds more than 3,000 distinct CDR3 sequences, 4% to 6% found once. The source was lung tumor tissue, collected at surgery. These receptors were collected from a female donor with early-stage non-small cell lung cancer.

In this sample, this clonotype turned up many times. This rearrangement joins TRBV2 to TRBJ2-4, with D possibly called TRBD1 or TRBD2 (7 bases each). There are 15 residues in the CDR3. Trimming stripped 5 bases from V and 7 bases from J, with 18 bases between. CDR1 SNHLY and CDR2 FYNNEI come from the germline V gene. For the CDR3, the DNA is TGTGCCAGCAGTTCAGGGAGGGGGCGGTGGAACATTCAGTACTTC. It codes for CASSSGRGRWNIQYF.

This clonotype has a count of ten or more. The CDR3 nucleotides are TGCGCCAGCAGTGAGTGGGACAGGGACTCTGGAAACACCATATATTTT. Translation gives CASSEWDRDSGNTIYF. This sequence joins TRBV10-2 and TRBJ1-3; the match to TRBD1 covers 9 bases. CDR1 is WSHSY and CDR2 is SAAADI in the germline V gene. This CDR3 spans 16 amino acids. V lost 1 base to trimming and J lost 0 bases; unmatched junction nucleotides: 1.

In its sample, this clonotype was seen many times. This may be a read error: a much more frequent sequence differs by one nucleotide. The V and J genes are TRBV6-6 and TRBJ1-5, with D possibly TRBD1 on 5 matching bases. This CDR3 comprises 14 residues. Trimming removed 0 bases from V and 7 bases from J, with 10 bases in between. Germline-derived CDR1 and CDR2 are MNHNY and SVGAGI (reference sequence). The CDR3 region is CASSYSGGGQPQHF. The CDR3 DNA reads TGTGCCAGCAGTTACTCGGGGGGGGGGCAGCCCCAGCATTTT.

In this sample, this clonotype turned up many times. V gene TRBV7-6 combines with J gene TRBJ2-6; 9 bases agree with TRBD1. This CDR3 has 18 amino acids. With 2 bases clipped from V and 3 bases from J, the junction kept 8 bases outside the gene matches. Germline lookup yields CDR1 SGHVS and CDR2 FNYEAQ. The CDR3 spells CASSLNTGGAFGANVLTF. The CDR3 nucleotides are TGTGCCAGCAGCTTAAATACAGGGGGCGCCTTTGGGGCCAACGTCCTGACTTTC.

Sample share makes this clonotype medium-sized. CDR3 sequence: CASSQTSGGANREQYF. The CDR3 coding sequence is TGTGCCAGCAGCCAGACTAGCGGGGGGGCCAACCGCGAGCAGTACTTC. The J gene is TRBJ2-7, the V gene TRBV6-5, with 14 bases identical to TRBD2. The germline V gene has CDR1 MNHEY and CDR2 SVGAGI. The CDR3 runs to 16 residues. The trim removed 6 bases at V and 6 bases at J, leaving 10 bases unmatched.

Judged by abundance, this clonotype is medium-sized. The CDR3: CASRDIPGQGSEKLFF. CDR3 coding DNA: TGTGCCAGCAGGGATATCCCGGGACAGGGAAGTGAAAAACTGTTTTTT. The chain combines TRBV2 with TRBJ1-4; 9 bases align to TRBD1. Trimming took 6 bases from V and 7 from J; bases not matched to a gene: 12. The CDR3 spans 16 residues. Looked up from germline, CDR1 is SNHLY and CDR2 is FYNNEI.

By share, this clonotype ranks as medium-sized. CDR3 region: CASSYLAGGLLPDQETQYF. CDR3 nucleotides: TGTGCCAGCAGTTATTTGGCGGGGGGGCTTCTACCCGACCAAGAGACCCAGTACTTC. The chain has TRBV6-6 and TRBJ2-5; 9 nucleotides align to TRBD2. Germline CDR1 and CDR2: MNHNY and SVGAGI (reference sequence). The CDR3 runs 19 residues. Trimming removed 3 bases from V and 0 bases from J; junction bases left unmatched: 14.

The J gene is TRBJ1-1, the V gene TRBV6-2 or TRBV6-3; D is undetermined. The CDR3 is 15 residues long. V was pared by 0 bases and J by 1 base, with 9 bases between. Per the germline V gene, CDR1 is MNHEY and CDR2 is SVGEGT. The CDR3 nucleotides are TGTGCCAGCAGTTACTCGCGACAACGGAACACTGAAGCTTTCTTT. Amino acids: CASSYSRQRNTEAFF.

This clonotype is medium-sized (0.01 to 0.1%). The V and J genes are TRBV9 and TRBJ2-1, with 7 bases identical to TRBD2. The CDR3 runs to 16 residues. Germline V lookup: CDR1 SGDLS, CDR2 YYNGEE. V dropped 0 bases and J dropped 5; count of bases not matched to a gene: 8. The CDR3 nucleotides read TGTGCCAGCAGCGTAGGAACGGGGGGTATCCACAATGAGCAGTTCTTC. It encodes CASSVGTGGIHNEQFF.

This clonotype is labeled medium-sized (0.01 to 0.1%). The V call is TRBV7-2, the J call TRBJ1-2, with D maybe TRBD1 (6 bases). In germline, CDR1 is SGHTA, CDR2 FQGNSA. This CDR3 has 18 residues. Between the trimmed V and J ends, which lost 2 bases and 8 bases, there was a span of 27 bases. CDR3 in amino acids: CASSLRGAGDIGGRGYTF. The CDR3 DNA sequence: TGTGCCAGCAGCTTACGTGGGGCGGGGGACATCGGGGGAAGAGGCTACACCTTC.

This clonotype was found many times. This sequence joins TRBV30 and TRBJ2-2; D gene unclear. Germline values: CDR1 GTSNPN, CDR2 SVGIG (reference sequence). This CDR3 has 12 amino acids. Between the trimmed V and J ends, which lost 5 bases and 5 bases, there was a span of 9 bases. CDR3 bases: TGTGCCTGGGGTTACGGGACCGGGGAGCTGTTTTTT. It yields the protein CAWGYGTGELFF. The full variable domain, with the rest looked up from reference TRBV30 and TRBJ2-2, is SQTIHQWPATLVQPVGSPLSLECTVEGTSNPNLYWYRQAAGRGLQLLFYSVGIGQISSEVPQNLSASRPQDRQFILSSKKLLLSDSGFYLCAWGYGTGELFFGEGSRLTVL.

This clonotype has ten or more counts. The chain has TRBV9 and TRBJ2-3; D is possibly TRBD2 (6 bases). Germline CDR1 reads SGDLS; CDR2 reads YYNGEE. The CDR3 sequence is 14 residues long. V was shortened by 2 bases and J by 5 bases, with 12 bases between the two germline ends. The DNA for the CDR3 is TGTGCCAGCAGCGTCGGCGGGGCAAGAGATACGCAGTATTTT. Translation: CASSVGGARDTQYF.

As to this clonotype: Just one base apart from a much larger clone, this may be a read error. The CDR3 reads CASSLPGSNTEAFF. CDR3 in DNA: TGTGCCAGCAGCTTACCGGGGAGTAACACTGAAGCTTTCTTT. The chain carries TRBV5-4 and TRBJ1-1, with no clear D. The CDR3 runs 14 residues. Trimming removed 2 bases from V and 2 bases from J, with 10 bases in between. The germline CDR1 and CDR2 sequences are SGHNT and YYREEE (reference sequence). Using reference TRBV5-4 and TRBJ1-1 for the parts outside the CDR3, the full variable domain is ETGVTQSPTHLIKTRGQQVTLRCSSQSGHNTVSWYQQALGQGPQFIFQYYREEENGRGNFPPRFSGLQFPNYSSELNVNALELDDSALYLCASSLPGSNTEAFFGQGTRLTVV.

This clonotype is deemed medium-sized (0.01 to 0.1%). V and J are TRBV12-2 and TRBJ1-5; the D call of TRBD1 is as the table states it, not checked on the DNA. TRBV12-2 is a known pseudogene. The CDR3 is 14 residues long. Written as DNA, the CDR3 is TGTGCAAGTCGCTCGCGGACAGGCAATCAGCCCCAGCATTTT. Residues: CASRSRTGNQPQHF.

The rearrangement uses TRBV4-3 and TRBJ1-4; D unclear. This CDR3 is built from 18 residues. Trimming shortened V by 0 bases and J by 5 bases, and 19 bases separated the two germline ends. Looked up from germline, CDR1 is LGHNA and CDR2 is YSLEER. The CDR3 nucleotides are TGCGCCAGCAGCCAAGATGCCCTTCACCATAATCTCAATGAAAAACTGTTTTTT. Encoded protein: CASSQDALHHNLNEKLFF.

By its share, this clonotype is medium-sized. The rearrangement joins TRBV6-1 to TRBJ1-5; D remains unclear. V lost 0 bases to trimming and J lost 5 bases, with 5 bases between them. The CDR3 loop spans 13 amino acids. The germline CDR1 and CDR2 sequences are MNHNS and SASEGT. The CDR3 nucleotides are TGTGCCAGCAGTGAAGCCAGATATCAGCCCCAGCATTTT. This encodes CASSEARYQPQHF.

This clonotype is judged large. CDR3 sequence (DNA): TGTGCCAGCAGCTTAGAAGCCGGGCGGGGGCACTCCTACGAGCAGTACTTC. It encodes CASSLEAGRGHSYEQYF. The chain recombines TRBV13 with TRBJ2-7; a possible D gene is TRBD2 (7 bases). CDR1 and CDR2 from the germline V gene are PRHDT and FYEKMQ (reference sequence). The CDR3 runs to 17 residues. The V end was cut by 1 base, the J end by 0 bases, with 16 bases between.

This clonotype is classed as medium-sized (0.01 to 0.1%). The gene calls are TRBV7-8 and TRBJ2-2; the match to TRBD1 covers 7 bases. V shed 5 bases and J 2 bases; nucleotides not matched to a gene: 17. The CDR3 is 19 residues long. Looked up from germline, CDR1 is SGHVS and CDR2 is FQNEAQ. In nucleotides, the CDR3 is TGTGCCAGCAGCCCCTACGGGGCCCAGGGGGAAAAAAACACCGGGGAGCTGTTTTTT. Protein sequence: CASSPYGAQGEKNTGELFF.

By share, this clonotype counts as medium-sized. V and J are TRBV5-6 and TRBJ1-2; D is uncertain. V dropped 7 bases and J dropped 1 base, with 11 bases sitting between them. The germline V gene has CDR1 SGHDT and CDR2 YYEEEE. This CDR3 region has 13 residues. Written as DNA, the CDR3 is TGTGCCAGCCCCCTCCCCTATAACTATGGCTACACCTTC. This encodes CASPLPYNYGYTF.

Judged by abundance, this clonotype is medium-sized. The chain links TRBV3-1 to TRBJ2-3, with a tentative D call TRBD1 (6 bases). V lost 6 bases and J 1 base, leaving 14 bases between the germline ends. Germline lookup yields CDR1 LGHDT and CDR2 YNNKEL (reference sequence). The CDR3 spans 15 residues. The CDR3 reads CASSRVSGGTDTQYF. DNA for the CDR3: TGTGCCAGCAGTCGGGTGTCAGGGGGCACAGATACGCAGTATTTT.

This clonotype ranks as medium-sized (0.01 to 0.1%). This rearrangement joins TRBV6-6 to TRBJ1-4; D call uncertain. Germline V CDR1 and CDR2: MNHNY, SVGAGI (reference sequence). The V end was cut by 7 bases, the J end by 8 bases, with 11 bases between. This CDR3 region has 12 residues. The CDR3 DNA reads TGTGCCAGCACCGCCGGAGTAGAAAAACTGTTTTTT. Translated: CASTAGVEKLFF.

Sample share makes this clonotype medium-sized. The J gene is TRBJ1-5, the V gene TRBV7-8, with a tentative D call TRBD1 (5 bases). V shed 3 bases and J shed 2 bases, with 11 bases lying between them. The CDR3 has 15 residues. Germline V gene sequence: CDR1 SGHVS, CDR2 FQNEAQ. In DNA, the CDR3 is TGTGCCAGCAGCTTGGGGCAGGTGGGCAATCAGCCCCAGCATTTT. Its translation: CASSLGQVGNQPQHF.